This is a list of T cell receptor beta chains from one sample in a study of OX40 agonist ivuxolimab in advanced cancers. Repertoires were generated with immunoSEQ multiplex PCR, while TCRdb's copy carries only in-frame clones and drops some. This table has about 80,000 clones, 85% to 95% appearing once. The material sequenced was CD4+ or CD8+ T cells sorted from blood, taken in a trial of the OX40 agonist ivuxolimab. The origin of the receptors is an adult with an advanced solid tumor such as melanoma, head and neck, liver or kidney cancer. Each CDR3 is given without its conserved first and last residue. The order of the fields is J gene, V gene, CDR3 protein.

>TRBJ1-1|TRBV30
AWSRRGPMNTEAF
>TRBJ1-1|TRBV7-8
ASSFRHSEAF
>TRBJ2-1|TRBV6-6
ASSLLGGGVNNEQF
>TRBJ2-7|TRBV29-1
SVDGRRANEQY
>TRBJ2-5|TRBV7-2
ASSQDPLVGTETQY
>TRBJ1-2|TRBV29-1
SVGRGNYGYT
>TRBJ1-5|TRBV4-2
ASSQDRQARVPQH
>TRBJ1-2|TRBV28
ASSQGDYGYT
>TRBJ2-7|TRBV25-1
ASSNRTHSGEQY
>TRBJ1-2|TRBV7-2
ASSSILRGYT
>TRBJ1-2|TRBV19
ASRDRVVDYGYT
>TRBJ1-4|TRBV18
ASSPLPRTGVEKLF
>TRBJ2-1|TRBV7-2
ASSSSGQAYNEQF
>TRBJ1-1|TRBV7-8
ASKPGGTEAF
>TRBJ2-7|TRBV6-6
ASKFPGVGEQY
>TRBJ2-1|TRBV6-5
ASSLHGLGIYNEQF
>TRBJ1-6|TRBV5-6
ASSLAGDNSPLH
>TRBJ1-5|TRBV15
ATSISRRNQPQH
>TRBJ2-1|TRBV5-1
ASSIHNEQF
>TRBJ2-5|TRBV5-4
ASSFQRDYQY
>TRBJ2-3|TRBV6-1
ASSAPGEGSDTQY
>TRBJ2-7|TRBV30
AWSGWTGRSSYEQY
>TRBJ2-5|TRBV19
ASSTRQVQETQY
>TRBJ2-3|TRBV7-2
ASSLGGVTDTQY
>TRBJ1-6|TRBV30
AWSFNTNSPLH
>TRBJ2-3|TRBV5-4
ASSPGTTRGTDTQY
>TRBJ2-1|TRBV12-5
ASGLQGSSYNEQF
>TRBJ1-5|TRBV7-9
ASSLESNQPQH
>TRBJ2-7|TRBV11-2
ASSLGGGNYEQY
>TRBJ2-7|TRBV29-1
SVSRLASYEQY
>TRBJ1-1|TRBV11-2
ASSLIQSEAF
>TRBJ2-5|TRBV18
ASSPPPLREGRGSQY
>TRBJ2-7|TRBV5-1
ASSLVPVSPFSYEQY
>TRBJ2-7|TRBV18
ASSPKSHYEQY
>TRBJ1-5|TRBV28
ASSPRERSRRGNQPQH
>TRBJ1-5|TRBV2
ASGERSSNQPQH
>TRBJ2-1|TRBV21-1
ASSTTGGENEQF